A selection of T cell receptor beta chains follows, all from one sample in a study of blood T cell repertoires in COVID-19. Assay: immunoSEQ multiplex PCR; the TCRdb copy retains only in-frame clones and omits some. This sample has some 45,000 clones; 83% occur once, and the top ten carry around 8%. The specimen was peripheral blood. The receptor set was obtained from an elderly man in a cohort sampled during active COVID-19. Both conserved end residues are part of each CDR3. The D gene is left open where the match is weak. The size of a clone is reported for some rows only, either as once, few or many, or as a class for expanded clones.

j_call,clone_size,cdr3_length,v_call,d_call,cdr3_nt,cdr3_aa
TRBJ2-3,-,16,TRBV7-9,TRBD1,TGTGCCAGCAGCCACGCACAGGGGACACGCACAGATACGCAGTATTTT,CASSHAQGTRTDTQYF
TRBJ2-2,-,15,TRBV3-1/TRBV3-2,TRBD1,TGTGCCAGCAGCCCGCGGGACAGGGGAGGCGGGGAGCTGTTTTTT,CASSPRDRGGGELFF
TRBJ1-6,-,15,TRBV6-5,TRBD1,TGTGCCAGCACGCCGGGACAGGGAAGGAATTCACCCCTCCACTTT,CASTPGQGRNSPLHF
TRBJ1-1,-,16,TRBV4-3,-,TGCGCCAGCAGCCAAAACCTCGACACCCCATCAGGTGAAGCTTTCTTT,CASSQNLDTPSGEAFF
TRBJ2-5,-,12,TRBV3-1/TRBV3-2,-,TGTGCCAGCAGCCAAGTCGCGGGTACCCAGTACTTC,CASSQVAGTQYF
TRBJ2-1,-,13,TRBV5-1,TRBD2,TGCGCCAGCAGCCCCCGACTAGCAAATGAGCAGTTCTTC,CASSPRLANEQFF
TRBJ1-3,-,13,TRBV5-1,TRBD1,TGCGCCAGCAGCCGGGACAGGGGGAACACCATATATTTT,CASSRDRGNTIYF
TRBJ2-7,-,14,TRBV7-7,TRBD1,TGTGCCAGCAGCTTAGGGACAGGGGCCTCCGAGCAGTACTTC,CASSLGTGASEQYF
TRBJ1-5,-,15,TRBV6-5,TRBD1,TGTGCCAGCATCGGGACAGGGGGTCGCAATCAGCCCCAGCATTTT,CASIGTGGRNQPQHF
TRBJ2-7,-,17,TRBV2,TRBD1,TGTGCCAGCAGTGATCCGACAGGGGATCGGAGCTCCTACGAGCAGTACTTC,CASSDPTGDRSSYEQYF
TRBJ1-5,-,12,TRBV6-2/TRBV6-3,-,TGTGCCAGCAGCGACGGGAATCAGCCCCAGCATTTT,CASSDGNQPQHF
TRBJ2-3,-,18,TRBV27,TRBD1,TGTGCCAGCAGTGCACCACAGGGGCGTGTGCTAAGGGCGGATACGCAGTATTTT,CASSAPQGRVLRADTQYF
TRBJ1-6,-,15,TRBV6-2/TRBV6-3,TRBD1,TGTGCCAGCAGTTACTCGGACAGGGGTGAGTCACCCCTCCACTTT,CASSYSDRGESPLHF
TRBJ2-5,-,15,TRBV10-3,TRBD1,TGTGCCATCCCTCAAACCGGGACAGCGGAAGAGACCCAGTACTTC,CAIPQTGTAEETQYF
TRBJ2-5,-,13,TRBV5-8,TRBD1,TGTGCCAGCAGCTTAGGACAGGAAGAGACCCAGTACTTC,CASSLGQEETQYF
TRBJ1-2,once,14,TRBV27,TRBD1,TGTGCCAGCAGTTCCGGACAGGGACGCTATGGCTACACCTTC,CASSSGQGRYGYTF
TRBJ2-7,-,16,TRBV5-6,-,TGTGCCAGCAGCTTAAGAGGGCCAGGCACATCCTACGAGCAGTACTTC,CASSLRGPGTSYEQYF
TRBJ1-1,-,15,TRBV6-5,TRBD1,TGTGCCAGCAGTTCGTTAGGACAGGGGAGGACTGAAGCTTTCTTT,CASSSLGQGRTEAFF
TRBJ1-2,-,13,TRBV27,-,TGTGCCAGCAGTTGGCGGGGTGGGTATGGCTACACCTTC,CASSWRGGYGYTF
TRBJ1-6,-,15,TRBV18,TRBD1,TGTGCCAGCTCACCACTGAGGACAGGGATGACACCCCTCCACTTT,CASSPLRTGMTPLHF
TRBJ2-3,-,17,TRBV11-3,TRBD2,TGTGCCAGCAGCTTAGGGGTCCTGCCGGGGGGGCCTGATACGCAGTATTTT,CASSLGVLPGGPDTQYF
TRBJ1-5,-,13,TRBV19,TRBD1,TGTGCCAGTAATGGACAGGGGAATCAGCCCCAGCATTTT,CASNGQGNQPQHF
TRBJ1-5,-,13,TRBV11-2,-,TGTGCCAGCAGCTTAGACAGGAATCAGCCCCAGCATTTT,CASSLDRNQPQHF
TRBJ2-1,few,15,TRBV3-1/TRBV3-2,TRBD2,TGTGCCAGCAGCCAAGGTACTAGCGAGTACAATGAGCAGTTCTTC,CASSQGTSEYNEQFF
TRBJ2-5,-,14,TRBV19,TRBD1,TGTGCCAGCCGGGACAGGGGGCGCGGGGAGACCCAGTACTTC,CASRDRGRGETQYF
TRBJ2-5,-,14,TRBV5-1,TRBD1,TGCGCCAGCAGCACTGGACAGGGAGGACAGACCCAGTACTTC,CASSTGQGGQTQYF
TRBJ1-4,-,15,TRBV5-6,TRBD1,TGTGCCAGCAGCTTGGTAAAGGGGGCGGATGAAAAACTGTTTTTT,CASSLVKGADEKLFF
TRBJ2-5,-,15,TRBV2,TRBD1,TGTGCCAGCACTAGGGGACAGGTCTTCGGAGAGACCCAGTACTTC,CASTRGQVFGETQYF
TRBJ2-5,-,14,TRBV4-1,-,TGCGCCAGCAGCCGGGGGACTCTTCAAGAGACCCAGTACTTC,CASSRGTLQETQYF
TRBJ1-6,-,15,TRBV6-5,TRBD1,TGTGCCAGCAGGGATGGACAGGGGATTAATTCACCCCTCCACTTT,CASRDGQGINSPLHF
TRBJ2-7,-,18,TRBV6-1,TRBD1,TGTGCCAGCAGTGAGAGAAATTTAGGGGACAGCCGTTTCTACGAGCAGTACTTC,CASSERNLGDSRFYEQYF
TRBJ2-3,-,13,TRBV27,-,TGTGCCAGCAGTAGGGGCCTAGGGTATACGCAGTATTTT,CASSRGLGYTQYF
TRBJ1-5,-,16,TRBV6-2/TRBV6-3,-,TGTGCCAGCAGTTACTCAGGAAGAAGGAGGAATCAGCCCCAGCATTTT,CASSYSGRRRNQPQHF
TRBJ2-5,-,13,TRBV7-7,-,TGTGCCAGCAGCTTAGTCGACCAAGAGACCCAGTACTTC,CASSLVDQETQYF
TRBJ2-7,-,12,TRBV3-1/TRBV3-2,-,TGTGCCAGCAGCCAGACAGCGTACGAGCAGTACTTC,CASSQTAYEQYF
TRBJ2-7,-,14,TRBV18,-,TGTGCCAGCTCAACAGGGACAAGAGCCTACGAGCAGTACTTC,CASSTGTRAYEQYF
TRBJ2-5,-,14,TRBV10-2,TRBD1,TGCGCCAGCAGGCAGACAGGGGCGCAGGAGACCCAGTACTTC,CASRQTGAQETQYF
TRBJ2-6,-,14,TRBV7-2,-,TGTGCCAGCAGCTCCCCCGCGGCACCCAGCGTCCTGACTTTC,CASSSPAAPSVLTF
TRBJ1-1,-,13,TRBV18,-,TGTGCCAGCTCAGAGGGTATGAACACTGAAGCTTTCTTT,CASSEGMNTEAFF
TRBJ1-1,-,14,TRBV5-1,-,TGCGCCAGCAGCTTGGGGACACCCAGGGGTGAAGCTTTCTTT,CASSLGTPRGEAFF
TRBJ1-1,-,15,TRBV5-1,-,TGCGCCAGCAGCCGGCAACAGGATCGGAACACTGAAGCTTTCTTT,CASSRQQDRNTEAFF
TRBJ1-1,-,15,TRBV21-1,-,TGTGCCAGCAGCAAAGGGTCAACCGCGGGCACTGAAGCTTTCTTT,CASSKGSTAGTEAFF
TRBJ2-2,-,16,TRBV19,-,TGTGCCAGTACCCTGACAGGCCCAGGGGACACCGGGGAGCTGTTTTTT,CASTLTGPGDTGELFF
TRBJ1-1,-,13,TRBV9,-,TGTGCCAGCAGCCCTCGGGGGATAGGTGAAGCTTTCTTT,CASSPRGIGEAFF
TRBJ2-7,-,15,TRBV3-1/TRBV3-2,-,TGTGCCAGTATACAATCGGGCAGGGGAAGTGAAGAGCAGTACTTC,CASIQSGRGSEEQYF
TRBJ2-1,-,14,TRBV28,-,TGTGCCAGCAATGAGGGTATATCCTACAATGAGCAGTTCTTC,CASNEGISYNEQFF
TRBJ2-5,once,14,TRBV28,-,TGTGCCAGCAGTAAAATGGCGACAACCGAGGGCCAGTACTTC,CASSKMATTEGQYF
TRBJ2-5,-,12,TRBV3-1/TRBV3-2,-,TGTGCCAGCAGCCAAGATTCGGGGACCCAGTACTTC,CASSQDSGTQYF